One sample yielded the 18 T cell receptor beta chains listed below, sequenced in a study of T cell changes during pregnancy in multiple sclerosis. Only in-frame clones appear in the TCRdb table, and some are missing; sequencing was by immunoSEQ multiplex PCR. The sample has under 85,000 clones, around 94% seen once; the top ten hold approximately 0.2%. Sequencing was performed on CD4+ T cells from peripheral blood mononuclear cells, taken before pregnancy. The receptors derive from a female donor with multiple sclerosis, enrolled in a pregnancy study.

J is TRBJ2-1 and V is TRBV5-6; 13 bases line up with TRBD2. The V gene's germline CDR1 is SGHDT and CDR2 YYEEEE. There are 19 residues in the CDR3. The V segment lost 5 bases and the J segment 0 bases; nucleotides outside the gene matches: 11. In DNA form, the CDR3 reads TGTGCCAGCAGGCCGGGACTAGCGGGACTACCCAGCTCCTACAATGAGCAGTTCTTC. It yields the protein CASRPGLAGLPSSYNEQFF.

This rearrangement joins TRBV6-1 to TRBJ1-5, with D possibly matching TRBD1 (5 bases). This CDR3 comprises 15 residues. The germline V gene encodes CDR1 MNHNS and CDR2 SASEGT. Trimming took 2 bases from V and 3 from J, leaving 11 bases between them. The CDR3 loop is CASSEMAGLNQPQHF. The CDR3 bases are TGTGCCAGCAGTGAAATGGCAGGGCTCAATCAGCCCCAGCATTTT.

CDR3 nucleotides: TGCGCCAGCAGCCCCGTCCGAACCGCGTCGCGGACTAGCGGTAACCGCACAGATACGCAGTATTTT. Its translation: CASSPVRTASRTSGNRTDTQYF. The chain couples TRBV5-1 to TRBJ2-3, with TRBD2 matching 10 bases. This CDR3 contains 22 residues. Germline V gene lookup returns CDR1 SGHRS and CDR2 YFSETQ. V gave up 4 bases and J gave up 1 base; unmatched junction bases: 24.

The genes are TRBV2 and TRBJ2-7, with TRBD1 matching 9 bases. The trim removed 3 bases at V and 1 base at J, leaving 10 bases unmatched. The germline V gene has CDR1 SNHLY and CDR2 FYNNEI. The CDR3 has 17 amino acids. The CDR3 loop is CASSDPLGQGTSYEQYF. The CDR3 bases are TGTGCCAGCAGTGACCCCTTAGGACAGGGGACGTCCTACGAGCAGTACTTC.

The genes are TRBV11-1 and TRBJ2-2; TRBD2 is a possible D gene (5 bases). Between the trimmed V and J ends, which lost 5 bases and 4 bases, there was a span of 14 bases. Germline values: CDR1 SGHAT, CDR2 FQDESV (reference sequence). The length of the CDR3 is 15 residues. The CDR3: CASSPNGILTGELFF. The CDR3 coding sequence is TGTGCCAGCAGCCCGAACGGGATCCTCACCGGGGAGCTGTTTTTT.

The CDR3 DNA follows: TGTGCCAGTAGTCTGCACAAATCGGGCTCCTATAATTCACCCCTCCACTTT. Encoded protein: CASSLHKSGSYNSPLHF. The chain links TRBV19 to TRBJ1-6; D is unclear. The V end was cut by 5 bases, the J end by 0 bases, with 14 bases between. The germline V gene has CDR1 LNHDA and CDR2 SQIVND (reference sequence). This CDR3 comprises 17 residues.

This sequence joins TRBV27 and TRBJ2-6, with TRBD1 identical over 12 bases. Germline loops: CDR1 MNHEY, CDR2 SMNVEV (reference sequence). The CDR3 has 18 amino acids. V dropped 6 bases and J dropped 3; count of bases not matched to a gene: 9. The CDR3 region is CASRPGTGGFGGANVLTF. CDR3 DNA: TGTGCCAGCAGACCCGGGACAGGGGGCTTCGGTGGGGCCAACGTCCTGACTTTC.

The chain has TRBV19 and TRBJ2-3; TRBD2 matches 10 bases. The junction had 5 bases not matched to a gene; V was cut back by 5 bases and J by 0 bases. Germline assignment: CDR1 LNHDA and CDR2 SQIVND (reference sequence). This CDR3 region has 16 residues. The CDR3 coding sequence is TGTGCCAGTAGTGTTACTAGCGGGAAGAGCACAGATACGCAGTATTTT. Translating gives CASSVTSGKSTDTQYF.

This rearrangement joins TRBV6-6 to TRBJ2-1; D may be TRBD1 (5 bases). The V end was cut by 0 bases, the J end by 2 bases, with 8 bases between. Germline V CDR1 and CDR2: MNHNY, SVGAGI (reference sequence). This CDR3 spans 15 amino acids. CDR3: CASSYSPTAYNEQFF. DNA for the CDR3: TGTGCCAGCAGTTACTCGCCGACAGCCTACAATGAGCAGTTCTTC.

The rearrangement links TRBV2 to TRBJ1-2; TRBD1 agrees at 9 bases. This CDR3 contains 14 residues. Germline CDR1 and CDR2: SNHLY and FYNNEI. V gave up 5 bases and J gave up 4 bases; unmatched junction bases: 5. The chain's CDR3 is CASSLGQGPYGYTF. CDR3 bases: TGTGCCAGCAGTTTGGGACAGGGACCCTATGGCTACACCTTC. Complete variable domain (other parts from reference TRBV2 and TRBJ1-2): EPEVTQTPSHQVTQMGQEVILRCVPISNHLYFYWYRQILGQKVEFLVSFYNNEISEKSEIFDDQFSVERPDGSNFTLKIRSTKLEDSAMYFCASSLGQGPYGYTFGSGTRLTVV.

This chain connects TRBV5-8 to TRBJ2-2; D uncertain. The V end lost 6 bases, the J end lost 10 bases, and 13 bases lay between the germline ends. This CDR3 contains 12 residues. In germline, CDR1 is SGHTS, CDR2 YDEGEE. The CDR3 DNA sequence: TGTGCCAGCAAACTCGGCGGCTCGGAGCTGTTTTTT. It is translated as CASKLGGSELFF.

This chain uses TRBV19 with TRBJ1-4; no firm D call. Germline V gene data show CDR1 as LNHDA and CDR2 as SQIVND (reference sequence). This CDR3 has 15 amino acids. Trimming stripped 1 base from V and 4 bases from J, with 10 bases between. The CDR3 bases are TGTGCCAGTAGTATAGTTGAGGTCCATAATGAAAAACTGTTTTTT. It is translated as CASSIVEVHNEKLFF.

The genes are TRBV18 and TRBJ1-1; D not certain. The CDR3 is 12 amino acids. V was trimmed by 3 bases and J by 1 base, leaving 3 bases between them. Germline V gene sequence: CDR1 KGHSH, CDR2 LQKENI. DNA for the CDR3: TGTGCCAGCTCACCCGGGAACACTGAAGCTTTCTTT. This encodes CASSPGNTEAFF.

This chain links TRBV18 with TRBJ1-6; 9 bases are shared with TRBD1. Germline V gives CDR1 KGHSH, CDR2 LQKENI. The CDR3 contains 15 residues. V gave up 2 bases and J gave up 9 bases; unmatched junction bases: 5. In DNA form, the CDR3 reads TGTGCCAGCTCACCAGTTCGGGACAGGGTTTCACCCCTCCACTTT. Translated: CASSPVRDRVSPLHF.

The CDR3 sequence is CASSGATANFQEAFF. The CDR3 DNA is TGTGCCAGCAGCGGGGCAACCGCCAATTTTCAAGAAGCTTTCTTT. V usage is TRBV9 and J usage is TRBJ1-1; D ambiguous. Germline V gives CDR1 SGDLS, CDR2 YYNGEE. The CDR3 is 15 amino acids. Trimming removed 3 bases from V and 8 bases from J, with 20 bases in between.

The chain carries TRBV7-6 and TRBJ1-5, with 8 bases that match TRBD1. The CDR3 covers 14 residues. Unmatched junction bases numbered 6, after V lost 5 bases and J lost 6 bases. Germline V CDR1 and CDR2: SGHVS, FNYEAQ. The DNA of the CDR3 is TGTGCCAGCAGCCCGCAGGGGGCGGGTCAGCCCCAGCATTTT. Its translation is CASSPQGAGQPQHF.

The chain links TRBV7-9 to TRBJ1-1; 7 nucleotides match TRBD1. Germline V gives CDR1 SEHNR, CDR2 FQNEAQ (reference sequence). The CDR3 loop spans 14 amino acids. Trimming took 3 bases from V and 8 from J; bases not matched to a gene: 9. Here the CDR3 DNA reads TGTGCCAGCAGCTTTGACAGGGCGAGAGCCGAAGCTTTCTTT. It translates to CASSFDRARAEAFF.

The genes are TRBV9 and TRBJ2-5; D gene ambiguous. The V gene's germline CDR1 is SGDLS and CDR2 YYNGEE. CDR3 length equals 13 residues. V shed 1 base and J shed 4 bases, with 8 bases lying between them. CDR3 DNA sequence: TGTGCCAGCAGCGTAAGCGAAAGAGAGACCCAGTACTTC. Amino acids: CASSVSERETQYF.